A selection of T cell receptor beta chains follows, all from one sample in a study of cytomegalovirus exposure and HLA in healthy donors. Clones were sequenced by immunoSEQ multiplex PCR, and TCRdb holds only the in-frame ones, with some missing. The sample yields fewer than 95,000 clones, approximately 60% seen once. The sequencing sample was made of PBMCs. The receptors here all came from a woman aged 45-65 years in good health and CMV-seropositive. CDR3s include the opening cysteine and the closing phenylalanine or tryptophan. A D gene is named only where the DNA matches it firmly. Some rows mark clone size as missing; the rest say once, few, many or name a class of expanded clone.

TGTGCCAGCTCACCACCAGCGGGGGAAAATGAGCAGTTCTTC,CASSPPAGENEQFF,NA,14,TRBJ2-1,TRBV18,TRBD2
TGTGCCAGCAGTTACTGGCAGGGGGTGGAAGCTTTCTTT,CASSYWQGVEAFF,NA,13,TRBJ1-1,TRBV6-6,TRBD1
TGTGCCAGCAGCGCCAGGACAGGGCTCTACAATGAGCAGTTCTTC,CASSARTGLYNEQFF,few,15,TRBJ2-1,TRBV9,TRBD1
TGTGCCATCAGTGGTCAGGTGGGCAGTTTCGAAGGCTACACCTTC,CAISGQVGSFEGYTF,few,15,TRBJ1-2,TRBV10-3,NA
TGTGCCAGCAGCGGTGGTCTAGGGACTAGCGGGGGGGCCGGTGATGAGCAGTTCTTC,CASSGGLGTSGGAGDEQFF,NA,19,TRBJ2-1,TRBV7-9,TRBD2
TGTGCCTGGGACTCAGGGCAAGAGCAGTACTTC,CAWDSGQEQYF,NA,11,TRBJ2-7,TRBV30,NA
TGTGCCAGCAGGGGAGACGGGACAGCCTATGGCTACACCTTC,CASRGDGTAYGYTF,many,14,TRBJ1-2,TRBV2,TRBD1
TGCGCCAGCAGCTTAACAGGACAGGGGGAGGACACCATATATTTT,CASSLTGQGEDTIYF,NA,15,TRBJ1-3,TRBV5-1,TRBD1
TGTGCCAGCAGTTTCTCCCGGAACACTGAAGCTTTCTTT,CASSFSRNTEAFF,NA,13,TRBJ1-1,TRBV28,NA
TGTGCCAGCAGGCAGGCCATTGAAGCTTTCTTT,CASRQAIEAFF,NA,11,TRBJ1-1,TRBV7-2,NA
TGTGCCTGGAGTTCTACTGAAGCTTTCTTT,CAWSSTEAFF,NA,10,TRBJ1-1,TRBV30,NA
TGTGCCAGCAGCACAGGGGATTCAGATACGCAGTATTTT,CASSTGDSDTQYF,NA,13,TRBJ2-3,TRBV5-6,TRBD1
TGTGCCAGCAGCTCATTTAGACTAGCGGGGGGGCGCACAGATACGCAGTATTTT,CASSSFRLAGGRTDTQYF,once,18,TRBJ2-3,TRBV7-2,TRBD2
TGTGCCATCAGTGAGTCGGGGACTAGCCCGGATACGCAGTATTTT,CAISESGTSPDTQYF,NA,15,TRBJ2-3,TRBV10-3,TRBD2
TGTGCCAGCAGCCCAGGTTGGGGCGGGGGGGCAGATACGCAGTATTTT,CASSPGWGGGADTQYF,few,16,TRBJ2-3,TRBV5-8,TRBD2
TGTGCCAGCAGAGAACGGGACACTTACCAAGAGACCCAGTACTTC,CASRERDTYQETQYF,NA,15,TRBJ2-5,TRBV28,NA
TGTGCCAGCGGGGGCGCGGATCAGCCCCAGCATTTT,CASGGADQPQHF,once,12,TRBJ1-5,TRBV2,NA
TGCAGCGTTGAGACAGGGTTGCTTGGCTACACCTTC,CSVETGLLGYTF,NA,12,TRBJ1-2,TRBV29-1,TRBD1
TGTGCCAGCAGCCCGGAGGGAGGGGAGAGAGATACGCAGTATTTT,CASSPEGGERDTQYF,NA,15,TRBJ2-3,TRBV5-4,TRBD2
TGTTCCAGCAGCCCCGGGGATAACGAGCAGTACTTC,CSSSPGDNEQYF,few,12,TRBJ2-7,TRBV7-9,NA
TGCGCCAGCAGCCCAATAGGACTAGACGAGCAGTACTTC,CASSPIGLDEQYF,NA,13,TRBJ2-7,TRBV4-1,TRBD2
TGTGCCAGCAGCTCTAGCGGGGGGAGGGATACGCAGTATTTT,CASSSSGGRDTQYF,NA,14,TRBJ2-3,TRBV5-6,TRBD2
TGTGCCAGCAGCTTGATCGGACAGGGAAAGTCAGATACGCAGTATTTT,CASSLIGQGKSDTQYF,NA,16,TRBJ2-3,TRBV5-6,TRBD1
TGTGCCAGTAGTGGGAGGAGGCCCGGGGAGCTGTTTTTT,CASSGRRPGELFF,NA,13,TRBJ2-2,TRBV19,NA
TGTGCCAGCAGCTCGGGACTAGCGGGGGCAAGTGGGGATGAGCAGTTCTTC,CASSSGLAGASGDEQFF,NA,17,TRBJ2-1,TRBV7-6,TRBD2
TGTGCCAGTACTAACGGGGCTTTCTTT,CASTNGAFF,once,9,TRBJ1-1,TRBV6-1,NA
TGTGCCAGCAGTGATTTGGGTGGGAGTGCTGAAAAACTGTTTTTT,CASSDLGGSAEKLFF,few,15,TRBJ1-4,TRBV2,NA
TGTGCCAGCAGCCCCTTGGGGACAGGGAGTGGCTACACCTTC,CASSPLGTGSGYTF,NA,14,TRBJ1-2,TRBV5-5,TRBD1
TGCGCCAGCAGCCAGGGTTGGACTAGCGGGAGTACAGATACGCAGTATTTT,CASSQGWTSGSTDTQYF,few,17,TRBJ2-3,TRBV4-3,TRBD2
TGTGCCAGTAGTATGATCCAGACAGGGGGGGAAAAACTGTTTTTT,CASSMIQTGGEKLFF,NA,15,TRBJ1-4,TRBV19,TRBD1
TGTGCCACCTTGCCGGAAGGAGGCGGCTACACCTTC,CATLPEGGGYTF,NA,12,TRBJ1-2,TRBV28,NA
TGTGCCAGCAGTCGGGCCGGTGACAGGGGCGCACCCCTCCACTTT,CASSRAGDRGAPLHF,few,15,TRBJ1-6,TRBV6-5,TRBD1
TGTGCCAGCAGCTCCCCGGGACAGGGGGAGACCCAGTACTTC,CASSSPGQGETQYF,NA,14,TRBJ2-5,TRBV5-4,TRBD1
TGCGCCAGCACCGAGCGGAAAGAGACCCAGTACTTC,CASTERKETQYF,NA,12,TRBJ2-5,TRBV10-2,NA
TGTGCCAGCATTGAAGGGGCAACCTACGAGCAGTACTTC,CASIEGATYEQYF,few,13,TRBJ2-7,TRBV6-1,NA
TGTGCCAGCAGCTTAGGAGCGGGGTCGGGCTTCCAGTACTTC,CASSLGAGSGFQYF,once,14,TRBJ2-5,TRBV11-2,TRBD2